The 30 T cell receptor beta chains below come from one sample, sequenced in a study of glioma-infiltrating T cells after dendritic cell vaccination. Documented time point: after dendritic cell vaccination, including at tumor progression/relapse. Only in-frame clones appear in the TCRdb table, and some are missing; sequencing was by immunoSEQ multiplex PCR. Seen here are approximately 99,000 clones, 80% observed once, and the top ten hold about 5%. The source was blood, collected after dendritic cell vaccination. The receptors were sampled from a human donor with glioblastoma.

The genes are TRBV2 and TRBJ2-5; 7 nucleotides match TRBD1. The CDR3 loop spans 13 amino acids. The V gene's germline CDR1 is SNHLY and CDR2 FYNNEI. Trimming took 8 bases from V and 4 from J; bases not matched to a gene: 7. CDR3 region: CASRRGQGETQYF. CDR3 sequence (DNA): TGTGCCAGCCGAAGGGGGCAGGGAGAGACCCAGTACTTC.

V usage is TRBV21-1 and J usage is TRBJ1-1; the table's D call, TRBD1, has no DNA check behind it. TRBV21-1 is classified as a pseudogene. There are 15 residues in the CDR3. CDR3 sequence: CARGVGRTGYTEAFF. Here the CDR3 DNA reads TGTGCCAGAGGAGTAGGCAGGACAGGTTACACTGAAGCTTTCTTT.

This sequence joins TRBV5-1 and TRBJ2-5; the D gene is possibly TRBD2 (7 bases). Trimming shortened V by 1 base and J by 5 bases, and 18 bases separated the two germline ends. The CDR3 extends over 16 amino acids. The V gene's germline CDR1 is SGHRS and CDR2 YFSETQ. Here the CDR3 reads CASSLSTSVGGETQYF. CDR3 nucleotides: TGCGCCAGCAGCTTGTCAACTAGCGTGGGGGGCGAGACCCAGTACTTC.

This clone occurred once. J is TRBJ1-5 and V is TRBV6-1, with D perhaps TRBD1 (5 bases). Germline-derived CDR1 and CDR2 are MNHNS and SASEGT. This CDR3 spans 12 amino acids. Trimming removed 8 bases at V and 5 bases at J, with 10 bases between. The CDR3 DNA sequence: TGTGCCAGCTGGGGGGGAGATCAGCCCCAGCATTTT. Residues: CASWGGDQPQHF.

This clone was seen a single time. The chain joins TRBV2 to TRBJ2-3; TRBD2 agrees at 9 bases. Trimming removed 6 bases from V and 2 bases from J; junction bases left unmatched: 9. Germline V gives CDR1 SNHLY, CDR2 FYNNEI. The CDR3 runs to 16 residues. Here the CDR3 reads CASRERLAVSTDTQYF. CDR3 DNA: TGTGCCAGCAGGGAAAGACTAGCGGTCTCCACAGATACGCAGTATTTT.

This chain connects TRBV7-9 to TRBJ1-1; TRBD1 aligns across 7 bases. Germline V gene lookup returns CDR1 SEHNR and CDR2 FQNEAQ (reference sequence). There are 15 residues in the CDR3. The V and J ends lost 6 bases and 5 bases, in that order; junction bases with no gene match: 12. CDR3 nucleotides: TGTGCCAGCAGACCGCAGGGGGTAGAGAGGACTGAAGCTTTCTTT. Residues: CASRPQGVERTEAFF.

This chain connects TRBV10-3 to TRBJ1-3, with 7 bases lining up with TRBD1. V lost 7 bases to trimming and J lost 4 bases; unmatched junction nucleotides: 13. Germline loops: CDR1 ENHRY, CDR2 SYGVKD. The CDR3 contains 16 residues. The DNA for the CDR3 is TGTGCCATCACTCCGGACAGGAATCTTCGAGGAAACACCATATATTTT. Residues: CAITPDRNLRGNTIYF.

The J gene is TRBJ2-2, the V gene TRBV18, with D possibly being TRBD2 (6 bases). The germline V gene encodes CDR1 KGHSH and CDR2 LQKENI. V was shortened by 1 base and J by 4 bases, with 13 bases between the two germline ends. There are 16 residues in the CDR3. The CDR3 region has the DNA TGTGCCAGCTCACCACTTCGGCAGGGAGGCACCGGGGAGCTGTTTTTT. Amino acids: CASSPLRQGGTGELFF.

The gene calls are TRBV14 and TRBJ2-7, with 12 bases identical to TRBD2. Trimming removed 3 bases from V and 2 bases from J; junction bases left unmatched: 2. Germline CDR1 reads SGHDN; CDR2 reads FVKESK. This CDR3 region has 15 residues. The CDR3 region has the DNA TGTGCCAGCAGCCAGGGACTAGCGGGTCCCTACGAGCAGTACTTC. Amino acids: CASSQGLAGPYEQYF.

The genes are TRBV7-3 and TRBJ2-1; 9 nucleotides agree with TRBD2. CDR1 and CDR2 (germline): SGHTA, FQGTGA. Losses at the gene ends were 1 base for V and 7 bases for J; bases not matched to a gene: 2. The CDR3 is 14 amino acids. CDR3 loop: CASSLKAGGNEQFF. DNA of the CDR3: TGTGCCAGCAGCTTAAAAGCGGGAGGAAATGAGCAGTTCTTC.

The V gene is TRBV6-6, the J gene TRBJ2-5, with D possibly TRBD1 on 6 matching bases. CDR1 is MNHNY, CDR2 SVGAGI, per germline (reference sequence). Trimming removed 5 bases from V and 3 bases from J, with 13 bases in between. The CDR3 totals 14 residues. For the CDR3, the DNA is TGTGCCAGCAGTCGAATGACAGGCAAAGAGACCCAGTACTTC. Residues: CASSRMTGKETQYF.

This chain joins TRBV15 and TRBJ1-5; no firm D call. This CDR3 spans 15 amino acids. The germline V gene has CDR1 LNHNV and CDR2 YYDKDF (reference sequence). V shed 1 base and J shed 0 bases, with 7 bases lying between them. CDR3: CATSRGGISNQPQHF. Here the CDR3 DNA reads TGTGCCACCAGCAGAGGAGGGATTAGCAATCAGCCCCAGCATTTT.

The rearrangement links TRBV2 to TRBJ1-3; no firm D call. Germline lookup yields CDR1 SNHLY and CDR2 FYNNEI. The CDR3 contains 13 residues. V lost 8 bases, J lost 0 bases, and 8 bases lay in between. CDR3 in DNA: TGTGCCAGCGAGGAAAACTCTGGAAACACCATATATTTT. Translation gives CASEENSGNTIYF.

The gene calls are TRBV30 and TRBJ2-5; D ambiguous. The CDR3 length is 12 residues. Germline CDR1 is GTSNPN and CDR2 is SVGIG (reference sequence). Between the trimmed V and J ends, which lost 2 bases and 5 bases, there was a span of 9 bases. The chain's CDR3 is CAWSTPRETQYF. In DNA form, the CDR3 reads TGTGCCTGGAGTACTCCGAGGGAGACCCAGTACTTC.

J is TRBJ1-5 and V is TRBV27; 9 nucleotides align to TRBD1. Per germline, CDR1 MNHEY and CDR2 SMNVEV (reference sequence). V was pared by 5 bases and J by 0 bases, with 8 bases of the junction left unmatched. CDR3 length: 17 amino acids. The chain's CDR3 is CASSPWDRAVSNQPQHF. As DNA, the CDR3 is TGTGCCAGCAGTCCATGGGACAGGGCGGTTAGCAATCAGCCCCAGCATTTT.

The gene calls are TRBV19 and TRBJ2-7; 10 nucleotides align to TRBD1. Per germline, CDR1 LNHDA and CDR2 SQIVND (reference sequence). CDR3 length: 15 amino acids. V shed 4 bases and J 5 bases; nucleotides not matched to a gene: 8. The CDR3 spells CASSRPGQGLNEQYF. The CDR3 DNA reads as TGTGCCAGTAGTAGGCCGGGACAGGGGCTAAACGAGCAGTACTTC.

A single count supports this clone. The gene calls are TRBV5-1 and TRBJ2-1, with TRBD1 matching over 8 bases. The V and J ends lost 4 bases and 3 bases, in that order; junction bases with no gene match: 6. CDR1 SGHRS and CDR2 YFSETQ come from the germline V gene. The CDR3 totals 15 residues. Here the CDR3 DNA reads TGCGCCAGCAGCCTCGGACAGGGCGGCTACAATGAGCAGTTCTTC. It yields the protein CASSLGQGGYNEQFF.

This clone came up a few times. V usage is TRBV5-1 and J usage is TRBJ2-3, with 8 bases aligning to TRBD1. The V segment lost 1 base and the J segment 2 bases; nucleotides outside the gene matches: 6. Germline V gene lookup returns CDR1 SGHRS and CDR2 YFSETQ. CDR3 size: 16 residues. Here the CDR3 reads CASSLLGQALTDTQYF. In DNA form, the CDR3 reads TGCGCCAGCAGCTTGTTGGGACAGGCCCTCACAGATACGCAGTATTTT.

In this sample, this clone turned up once. J is TRBJ2-2 and V is TRBV5-1, with 7 bases lining up with TRBD2. Germline V gene sequence: CDR1 SGHRS, CDR2 YFSETQ. V lost 6 bases and J lost 3; bases outside the gene matches: 8. The CDR3 is made up of 15 amino acids. CDR3 nucleotides: TGCGCCAGCAAACGGGGAGGACTAGACACCGGGGAGCTGTTTTTT. It is translated as CASKRGGLDTGELFF.

This rearrangement joins TRBV6-5 to TRBJ2-4; D unclear. Trimming took 5 bases from V and 7 from J, leaving 18 bases between them. The CDR3 has 15 amino acids. Germline assignment: CDR1 MNHEY and CDR2 SVGAGI. CDR3 amino acids: CASSPGDPLRNIQYF. The CDR3, as DNA: TGTGCCAGCAGTCCAGGTGACCCCCTAAGGAACATTCAGTACTTC.

The rearrangement joins TRBV10-3 to TRBJ2-4; 11 nucleotides match TRBD2. With 3 bases clipped from V and 6 bases from J, the junction kept 1 base outside the gene matches. The CDR3 is 14 residues long. CDR1 and CDR2 (germline): ENHRY, SYGVKD. This CDR3 reads CAISDGTSGNIQYF. In nucleotides, the CDR3 is TGTGCCATCAGTGACGGGACTAGCGGAAACATTCAGTACTTC.

This sequence joins TRBV27 and TRBJ2-1, with TRBD2 matching 14 bases. The CDR3 totals 16 residues. The V gene end was trimmed by 5 bases and the J gene end by 5 bases; junction bases not matched to a gene: 5. Germline assignment: CDR1 MNHEY and CDR2 SMNVEV (reference sequence). CDR3 DNA: TGTGCCAGCAGTCCCCGGACTAGCGGGAGGAACAATGAGCAGTTCTTC. As protein: CASSPRTSGRNNEQFF.

The genes are TRBV5-8 and TRBJ1-2; 8 nucleotides align to TRBD1. This CDR3 spans 14 amino acids. V was clipped by 0 bases and J by 4 bases; unmatched bases: 2. CDR1 is SGHTS and CDR2 is YDEGEE in the germline V gene. The CDR3 DNA follows: TGTGCCAGCAGCTTGGCAGGGGGCGCCTATGGCTACACCTTC. Translated, it gives CASSLAGGAYGYTF.

About this clone itself: The junction departs from the called germline gene at one end, perhaps through a read error. This chain links TRBV5-1 with TRBJ2-7; D call uncertain. The length of the CDR3 is 14 residues. Germline V gene sequence: CDR1 SGHRS, CDR2 YFSETQ. CDR3: CASSLVGQHYGQYF. CDR3 bases: TGCGCCAGCAGCTTGGTCGGCCAGCACTACGGGCAGTACTTC.

The gene calls are TRBV29-1 and TRBJ1-2, with D tentatively TRBD1 (5 bases). This CDR3 is 12 amino acids long. V was shortened by 3 bases and J by 6 bases, with 11 bases between the two germline ends. Germline lookup yields CDR1 SQVTM and CDR2 ANQGSEA. The CDR3 sequence: CSVEGHSDGYTF. In nucleotides, the CDR3 is TGCAGCGTTGAGGGGCATTCGGATGGCTACACCTTC.

This rearrangement joins TRBV7-2 to TRBJ1-6; TRBD1 might be the D (6 bases). The CDR3 length is 15 residues. Trimming pared 9 bases from V and 10 bases from J, leaving 22 bases between. The germline V gene encodes CDR1 SGHTA and CDR2 FQGNSA. CDR3 DNA: TGTGCCAGGAGTGATCTCGGGACACCAGAATCACCCCTCCACTTT. Residues: CARSDLGTPESPLHF.

In its sample, this clone was seen a few times. The chain links TRBV10-3 to TRBJ2-7; 9 bases are shared with TRBD2. This CDR3 has 14 amino acids. Germline CDR1 ENHRY, CDR2 SYGVKD. Unmatched junction bases numbered 3, after V lost 4 bases and J lost 2 bases. CDR3 DNA: TGTGCCATCAGTGCCACTAGCGGGCCCTACGAGCAGTACTTC. Its protein is CAISATSGPYEQYF.

This clone was observed a few times. This rearrangement joins TRBV28 to TRBJ2-7, with 7 bases aligning to TRBD1. From germline, CDR1 is MDHEN and CDR2 SYDVKM. The CDR3 covers 13 residues. V shed 6 bases and J 2 bases; nucleotides not matched to a gene: 4. CDR3 DNA: TGTGCCAGCAGACGGGACAGAGCCTACGAGCAGTACTTC. It codes for CASRRDRAYEQYF.

The CDR3 reads CASSLGGFPYEQYF. The CDR3 DNA reads as TGTGCCAGCAGTTTAGGAGGGTTCCCCTACGAGCAGTACTTC. The genes are TRBV27 and TRBJ2-7; tentative D call: TRBD2 (6 bases). Germline CDR1 reads MNHEY; CDR2 reads SMNVEV (reference sequence). V was pared by 2 bases and J by 2 bases, with 10 bases between. The CDR3 covers 14 residues.

This rearrangement joins TRBV7-6 to TRBJ1-2; the match to TRBD1 covers 12 bases. J was trimmed by 2 bases and V by 1 base; bases with no gene match: 8. The CDR3 is 18 amino acids. Germline lookup yields CDR1 SGHVS and CDR2 FNYEAQ. CDR3 DNA sequence: TGTGCCAGCAGCTTAGAGGTTAGGGACAGGGGGCCCAACTATGGCTACACCTTC. It is translated as CASSLEVRDRGPNYGYTF.